One sample yielded the 16 T cell receptor beta chains listed below, sequenced in a study of cytomegalovirus exposure and HLA in healthy donors. The PCR had 60 Vbeta and 13 Jbeta primers. Sequencing was performed with immunoSEQ multiplex PCR; in TCRdb, only in-frame clones are kept and a portion is missing. Of under 200,000 clones in the sample, roughly 80% were seen once. The sample taken for sequencing was PBMCs. The receptors shown here come from a man aged 55-75 years in good health and CMV-seronegative.

This chain joins TRBV5-1 and TRBJ2-1; D might be TRBD1 (5 bases). Looked up from germline, CDR1 is SGHRS and CDR2 is YFSETQ. The CDR3 length is 17 residues. V was shortened by 0 bases and J by 0 bases, with 13 bases between the two germline ends. The CDR3 sequence: CASSLGLGASSYNEQFF. As DNA, the CDR3 is TGCGCCAGCAGCTTGGGGTTAGGGGCCAGCTCCTACAATGAGCAGTTCTTC. Drawing the rest from reference TRBV5-1 and TRBJ2-1, the complete variable domain is KAGVTQTPRYLIKTRGQQVTLSCSPISGHRSVSWYQQTPGQGLQFLFEYFSETQRNKGNFPGRFSGRQFSNSRSEMNVSTLELGDSALYLCASSLGLGASSYNEQFFGPGTRLTVL.

J is TRBJ2-1 and V is TRBV6-5, with D uncertain. Trimming removed 1 base from V and 3 bases from J, with 10 bases in between. CDR3 length equals 15 residues. CDR1 and CDR2 (germline): MNHEY, SVGAGI. The CDR3 DNA reads TGTGCCAGCAGTTACTTGCGGTCTTTCTACAATGAGCAGTTCTTC. This translates into CASSYLRSFYNEQFF.

The J gene is TRBJ1-5, the V gene TRBV4-1; a weak D match, TRBD1 (5 bases). The CDR3 runs to 15 residues. CDR1 and CDR2 from the germline V gene are MGHRA and YSYEKL. Deletions cut 0 bases from V and 5 bases from J, with 11 bases between. Written as DNA, the CDR3 is TGCGCCAGCAGCCAAGACCCAGGGAACCATCAGCCCCAGCATTTT. It yields the protein CASSQDPGNHQPQHF.

The rearrangement links TRBV28 to TRBJ1-5, with a possible D match to TRBD1 (6 bases). V was shortened by 6 bases and J by 2 bases, with 17 bases between the two germline ends. The CDR3 is made up of 16 amino acids. Germline V gene lookup returns CDR1 MDHEN and CDR2 SYDVKM. The CDR3 nucleotides read TGTGCCAGCAGCCCCGGACAGTCCGGAGGCAATCAGCCCCAGCATTTT. This translates into CASSPGQSGGNQPQHF.

The chain couples TRBV6-1 to TRBJ1-1; D is ambiguous. Germline V gene data show CDR1 as MNHNS and CDR2 as SASEGT. The CDR3 loop spans 12 amino acids. The V and J ends lost 4 bases and 7 bases respectively, with 10 bases between them. The CDR3 DNA follows: TGTGCCAGCAGTGGATTACTAGGTGAAGCTTTCTTT. Protein: CASSGLLGEAFF.

The V gene is TRBV5-4, the J gene TRBJ2-3; TRBD2 matches 8 bases. Trimming cost V 1 base and J 1 base; bases outside gene matches: 8. The CDR3 extends over 17 amino acids. Germline V gene lookup returns CDR1 SGHNT and CDR2 YYREEE (reference sequence). The CDR3 coding sequence is TGTGCCAGCAGCTTGCCCCCCGTCGGGGGGGGCACAGATACGCAGTATTTT. This codes for CASSLPPVGGGTDTQYF.

The rearrangement joins TRBV7-9 to TRBJ1-2; D not resolved. Trimming took off 5 bases at V and 3 bases at J, with 13 bases between the two ends. Germline CDR1 reads SEHNR; CDR2 reads FQNEAQ (reference sequence). CDR3 length: 14 amino acids. The DNA for the CDR3 is TGTGCCAGCAGCCCTCAGGCGAAGGACTATGGCTACACCTTC. Its translation: CASSPQAKDYGYTF.

The chain couples TRBV19 to TRBJ2-1; 15 bases match TRBD2. The length of the CDR3 is 17 residues. Germline assignment: CDR1 LNHDA and CDR2 SQIVND (reference sequence). V gave up 5 bases and J gave up 3 bases; unmatched junction bases: 5. The CDR3 loop reads CASSGLAGGFGYNEQFF. DNA for the CDR3: TGTGCCAGTAGTGGACTAGCGGGAGGGTTCGGCTACAATGAGCAGTTCTTC.

The CDR3 DNA reads as TGTGCCAGTAGTATGCCCAGGGACAGGATATCCGATACCGGGGAGCTGTTTTTT. This encodes CASSMPRDRISDTGELFF. J is TRBJ2-2 and V is TRBV19, with TRBD1 matching over 8 bases. From germline, CDR1 is LNHDA and CDR2 SQIVND (reference sequence). This CDR3 is built from 18 residues. V gave up 3 bases and J gave up 5 bases; unmatched junction bases: 14.

The chain carries TRBV27 and TRBJ1-2, with TRBD1 matching over 12 bases. CDR3 length: 14 residues. Unmatched junction bases numbered 4, after V lost 4 bases and J lost 7 bases. Germline V gives CDR1 MNHEY, CDR2 SMNVEV (reference sequence). The CDR3 sequence is CASSWDRGRIGYTF. Here the CDR3 DNA reads TGTGCCAGCAGTTGGGACAGGGGGCGAATTGGCTACACCTTC.

The genes are TRBV30 and TRBJ1-1; D call uncertain. The V and J ends lost 4 bases and 5 bases respectively, with 14 bases between them. Germline V gene lookup returns CDR1 GTSNPN and CDR2 SVGIG (reference sequence). CDR3 length: 13 residues. CDR3 residues: CAWTVSRWTEAFF. CDR3 nucleotides: TGTGCCTGGACCGTGTCCCGGTGGACTGAAGCTTTCTTT.

The chain has TRBV5-6 and TRBJ2-5, with TRBD1 as a possible D gene (5 bases). The CDR3 is made up of 13 amino acids. Germline V CDR1 and CDR2: SGHDT, YYEEEE. Trimming cost V 1 base and J 5 bases, with 9 bases left between them. CDR3 DNA sequence: TGTGCCAGCAGCTTGTGGGGCCGGGAGACCCAGTACTTC. As protein: CASSLWGRETQYF.

The CDR3 nucleotides read TGTGCTAGTGGTTTGGGGGCCAGCCCCTCCGGGGAGCTGTTTTTT. This sequence encodes CASGLGASPSGELFF. The chain uses TRBV12-5 and TRBJ2-2; no firm D call. Germline assignment: CDR1 LGHNT and CDR2 FRNRAP. Trimming took off 1 base at V and 6 bases at J, with 12 bases between the two ends. The CDR3 totals 15 residues.

The V gene is TRBV5-4, the J gene TRBJ2-1, with 7 bases fitting TRBD2. Trimming took 2 bases from V and 0 from J; bases not matched to a gene: 2. The CDR3 totals 15 residues. Germline-derived CDR1 and CDR2 are SGHNT and YYREEE (reference sequence). CDR3 sequence: CASSLAGNSYNEQFF. Written as DNA, the CDR3 is TGTGCCAGCAGCTTAGCGGGGAACTCCTACAATGAGCAGTTCTTC.

DNA for the CDR3: TGCGCCAGCAGCTTGGAGGGAGTCACTGAAGCTTTCTTT. Amino acid sequence: CASSLEGVTEAFF. The J gene is TRBJ1-1, the V gene TRBV5-1; no clear D. The CDR3 loop spans 13 amino acids. The V and J ends lost 0 bases and 4 bases respectively, with 7 bases between them. Germline V gene lookup returns CDR1 SGHRS and CDR2 YFSETQ.

This chain links TRBV19 with TRBJ2-5; 10 bases are a match to TRBD2. V lost 3 bases and J lost 1; bases outside the gene matches: 5. The CDR3 has 16 amino acids. CDR1 LNHDA and CDR2 SQIVND come from the germline V gene (reference sequence). The CDR3: CASSIPRTSGQETQYF. The CDR3 DNA reads TGTGCCAGTAGTATCCCAAGGACTAGCGGCCAAGAGACCCAGTACTTC.